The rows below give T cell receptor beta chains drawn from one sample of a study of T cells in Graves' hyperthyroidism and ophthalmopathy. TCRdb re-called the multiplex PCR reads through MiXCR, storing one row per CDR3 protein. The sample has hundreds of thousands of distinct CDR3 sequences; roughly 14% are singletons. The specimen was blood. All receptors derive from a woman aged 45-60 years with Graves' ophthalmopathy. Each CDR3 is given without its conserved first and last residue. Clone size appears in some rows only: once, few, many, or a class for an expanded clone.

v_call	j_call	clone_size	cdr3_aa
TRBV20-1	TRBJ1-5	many	SARGPDRVIYQPQH
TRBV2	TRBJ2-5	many	ATRKLTGDGETQY
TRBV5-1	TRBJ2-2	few	ASSFLGLAGAGELF
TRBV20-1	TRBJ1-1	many	SARALTVNTEAF
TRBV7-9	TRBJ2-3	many	ASSFSVGTSGTDTQY
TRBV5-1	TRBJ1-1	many	ASSRGDRGAEAF
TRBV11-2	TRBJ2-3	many	ASSLVLSVTDTQY
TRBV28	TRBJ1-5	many	ASSSTADYSNQPQH
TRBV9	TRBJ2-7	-	ASSVSGDSSYEQY
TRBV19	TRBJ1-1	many	ASSARRDRARRSTEAF
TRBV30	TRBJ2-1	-	AWRGDGTKPEQF
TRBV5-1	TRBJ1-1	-	ASSLTGQGMTEAF
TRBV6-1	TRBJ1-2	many	ASSLADGNLANYGYT
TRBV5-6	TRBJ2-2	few	ASSLVSGRAGGELF
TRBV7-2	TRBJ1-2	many	ASSSQGANYGYT
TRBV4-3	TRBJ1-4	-	ASSPRDRGEKLF
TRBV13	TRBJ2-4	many	ASSLEGLAGDGRENIQY
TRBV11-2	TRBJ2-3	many	ASSPLRDYDTQY
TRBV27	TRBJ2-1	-	ASSQGLASEQF
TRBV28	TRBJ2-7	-	ASSSPSGRGYEQY
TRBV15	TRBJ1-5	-	ATSSYREGPHQPQH
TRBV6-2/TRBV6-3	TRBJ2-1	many	ASTQGNEQF
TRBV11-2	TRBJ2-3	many	ASSLLVTPSTDTQY
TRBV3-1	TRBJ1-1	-	ASSQYLRTEAF
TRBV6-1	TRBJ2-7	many	ASSPNGDRRDEQY
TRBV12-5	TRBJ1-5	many	ASGFGNQPQH
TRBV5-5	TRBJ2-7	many	ASSRTDGSYEQY
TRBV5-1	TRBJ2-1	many	ASSLGLAGGGEQF
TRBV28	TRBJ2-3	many	ASSGRTDTQY
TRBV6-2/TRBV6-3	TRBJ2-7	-	AGSYPLGTSGRIYEQY
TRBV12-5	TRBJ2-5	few	ASGTGLREGETQY
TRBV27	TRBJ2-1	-	ASSPSDRFYNEQF
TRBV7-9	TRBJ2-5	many	ASSLLGLAGGQETQY
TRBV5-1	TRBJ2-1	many	ASSPRPGQGSYNEQF
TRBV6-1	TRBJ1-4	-	ASSEALGTSEKLF
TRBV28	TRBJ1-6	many	ASSPLGGSSSPLH
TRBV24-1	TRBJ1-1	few	ATSGPGLGGTEAF
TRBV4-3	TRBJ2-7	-	ASSQGEPGLVAHEQY
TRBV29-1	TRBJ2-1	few	SFAPLDNEF
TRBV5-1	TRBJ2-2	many	ASSLAASGSHGELF
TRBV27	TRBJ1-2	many	ASSYRASNYGYT
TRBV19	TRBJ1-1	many	ASSHRWGADTEAF
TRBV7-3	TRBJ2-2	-	ASSQRVTGELF